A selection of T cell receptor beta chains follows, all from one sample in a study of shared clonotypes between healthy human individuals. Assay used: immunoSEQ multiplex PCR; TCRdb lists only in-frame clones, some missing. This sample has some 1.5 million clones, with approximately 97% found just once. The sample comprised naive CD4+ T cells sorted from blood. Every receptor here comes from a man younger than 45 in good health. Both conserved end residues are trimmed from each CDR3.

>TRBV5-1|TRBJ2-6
ASSLVTSGANVLT
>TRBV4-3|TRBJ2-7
ASSQDWSYEQY
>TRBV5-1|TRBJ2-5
ASSLTGVGETQY
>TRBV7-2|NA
ASSLVKTYEQY
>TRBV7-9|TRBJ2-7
ASMPPGAYPSEQY
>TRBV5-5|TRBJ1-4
ASRRDRAQWRGEKLF
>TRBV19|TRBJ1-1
ASRGPGLMNTEAF
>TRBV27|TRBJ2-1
ASSPDRGKMSQF
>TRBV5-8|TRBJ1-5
ASSFGRVGQPQH
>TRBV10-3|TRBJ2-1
AISEDRGFLNEQF
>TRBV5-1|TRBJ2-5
ASSEGTVLETQY
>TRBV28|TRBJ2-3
ASRLASTSGRGGDTQY
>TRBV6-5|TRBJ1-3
ASSYTRGSGNTIY
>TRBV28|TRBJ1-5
ASNFDRGNQPQH
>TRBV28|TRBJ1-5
ASSLVRSNQPQH
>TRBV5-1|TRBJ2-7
ASSLTRQGHEQY
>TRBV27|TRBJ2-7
ASSLSGYEYEQY
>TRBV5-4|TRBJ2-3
ASSAKLAGATDTQY
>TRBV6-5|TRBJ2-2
ASRLQVRRELF
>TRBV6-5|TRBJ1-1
ASSNAGMNTEAF
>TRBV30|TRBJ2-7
AWVGQGLPYEQY
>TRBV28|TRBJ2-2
ASSEVAGGVGELF
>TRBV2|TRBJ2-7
ASSDTRDPRISYEQY
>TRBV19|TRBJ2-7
ASSIIRTASNSYEQY
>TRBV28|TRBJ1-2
ASRGKGIGGYT
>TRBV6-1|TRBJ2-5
ASSERRETQY
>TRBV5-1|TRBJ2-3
ASRFATSGIFTDTQY
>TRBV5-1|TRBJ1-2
ASSAQGAGYT
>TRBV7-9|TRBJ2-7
ASSLARDGEQY
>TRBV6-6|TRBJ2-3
ASSYRTVDTQY
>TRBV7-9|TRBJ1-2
ASSIQGYYGYT
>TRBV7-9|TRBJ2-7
ASSSHALASYEQY
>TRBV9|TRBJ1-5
ASSVGVDQPQH
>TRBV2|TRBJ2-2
ASSEKQGWTTGELF
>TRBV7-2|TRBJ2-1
ASSLVGTGGYNEQF
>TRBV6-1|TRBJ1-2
ASSDNPDSYGYT
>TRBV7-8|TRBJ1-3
ASSPRGQLTGNTIY
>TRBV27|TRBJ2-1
ASSSQARRRNEQF
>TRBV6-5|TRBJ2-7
ASSRWRDRSYEQY
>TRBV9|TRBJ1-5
ASSVSSEGQPQH
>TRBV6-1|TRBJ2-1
ASSTGQGAGNEQF
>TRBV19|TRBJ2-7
ASSIASGSSYEQY